The 18 T cell receptor beta chains below come from one sample, sequenced in a study of T cells in Graves' hyperthyroidism and ophthalmopathy. There were TCR beta CDR3 regions amplified from RNA transcripts. The HTBI set primed first-round TCR CDR3 RT-PCR. From the multiplex PCR reads, TCRdb called clonotypes with MiXCR, one entry per CDR3 protein. The sample includes around 450,000 distinct CDR3 sequences, around 16% of them seen just once. The sample was blood. The receptors stem from a woman between 18 and 29 years old with Graves' hyperthyroidism.

The chain recombines TRBV20-1 with TRBJ1-5; perhaps TRBD1 as D (5 bases). CDR1 is DFQATT, CDR2 SNEGSKA, per germline (reference sequence). V lost 0 bases to trimming and J lost 5 bases, with 14 bases between them. CDR3 length: 15 amino acids. The CDR3 reads CSAREMGQHYQPQHF. As DNA, the CDR3 is TGCAGTGCTAGAGAAATGGGGCAGCATTATCAGCCCCAGCATTTT.

CDR3 residues: CASLGGGARSTDTQYF. In DNA form, the CDR3 reads TGTGCCAGCTTAGGGGGAGGAGCGAGGAGCACAGATACGCAGTATTTT. The V call is TRBV27, the J call TRBJ2-3; D possibly matches TRBD1 or TRBD2 (6 bases each). The length of the CDR3 is 16 residues. CDR1 and CDR2 from the germline V gene are MNHEY and SMNVEV (reference sequence). The V end was cut by 8 bases, the J end by 0 bases, with 18 bases between.

Only a few counts were recorded for this clonotype. The rearrangement links TRBV12-3 or TRBV12-4 to TRBJ2-1; TRBD2 aligns across 14 bases. The CDR3 consists of 16 residues. V was pared by 5 bases and J by 4 bases, with 4 bases of the junction left unmatched. The CDR3 sequence is CASSRTSGGLYNEQFF. In DNA, the CDR3 is TGTGCCAGCAGTAGGACTAGCGGGGGGCTATACAATGAGCAGTTCTTC.

Ten or more counts support this clonotype. V and J are TRBV24-1 and TRBJ1-5, with D unresolved. Trimming left V 0 bases short and J 5 bases short, with 13 bases between. Germline V CDR1 and CDR2: KGHDR, SFDVKD. The CDR3 has 16 residues. The CDR3 nucleotides read TGTGCCACCAGTGATTTGAGTAAGAGGGAACATCAGCCCCAGCATTTT. Translation: CATSDLSKREHQPQHF.

This clonotype was counted at least ten times. The rearrangement joins TRBV29-1 to TRBJ1-2; 8 bases align to TRBD1. This CDR3 has 14 amino acids. In germline, CDR1 is SQVTM, CDR2 ANQGSEA. Trimming removed 4 bases from V and 1 base from J; junction bases left unmatched: 5. The chain's CDR3 is CSVATGQGNYGYTF. CDR3 bases: TGCAGCGTTGCCACAGGACAGGGTAACTATGGCTACACCTTC.

This clonotype was observed at least ten times. The chain recombines TRBV7-2 with TRBJ2-1; 10 nucleotides match TRBD2. Germline CDR1 is SGHTA and CDR2 is FQGNSA. The CDR3 is 13 amino acids. J was trimmed by 7 bases and V by 4 bases; bases with no gene match: 1. CDR3 nucleotides: TGTGCCAGCAGCTGGGGACTAGCGAATGAGCAGTTCTTC. This encodes CASSWGLANEQFF.

This clonotype was observed many times. The CDR3 sequence: CASSVDLAGGLTDTQYF. DNA of the CDR3: TGTGCCAGCAGCGTGGACTTAGCGGGGGGTCTAACAGATACGCAGTATTTT. The genes are TRBV9 and TRBJ2-3, with 10 bases aligning to TRBD2. Germline CDR1 SGDLS, CDR2 YYNGEE. The CDR3 totals 17 residues. V gave up 2 bases and J gave up 3 bases; unmatched junction bases: 9.

Of note for this clonotype: An end of the junction differs from the germline gene, which may be a read error. This chain uses TRBV7-9 with TRBJ2-1; D may be TRBD1 or TRBD2 (6 bases each). This CDR3 has 16 amino acids. Germline assignment: CDR1 SEHNR and CDR2 FQNEAQ (reference sequence). The CDR3 protein is CASSLSLGGSYNVQFF. The CDR3 region has the DNA TGTGCCAGCAGCTTAAGTCTAGGGGGGTCCTACAATGTGCAGTTCTTC.

In this sample, this clonotype turned up many times. This chain joins TRBV13 and TRBJ2-1; TRBD1 or TRBD2 may be the D gene (5 bases each). CDR3 size: 15 residues. V lost 5 bases and J 8 bases, leaving 19 bases between the germline ends. Germline V gene sequence: CDR1 PRHDT, CDR2 FYEKMQ (reference sequence). CDR3 protein: CASSARNDLGDEQFF. DNA of the CDR3: TGTGCCAGCAGCGCTCGGAACGACCTGGGGGATGAGCAGTTCTTC.

This clonotype showed up many times. V usage is TRBV15 and J usage is TRBJ2-3; the D is unclear. The CDR3 length is 16 residues. Germline V gives CDR1 LNHNV, CDR2 YYDKDF (reference sequence). Deletions cut 0 bases from V and 7 bases from J, with 17 bases between. This CDR3 is CATSRESPRFRHTQYF. The CDR3 DNA reads as TGTGCCACCAGCAGAGAAAGCCCCCGCTTCCGGCATACGCAGTATTTT.

Note on this clonotype: A much larger clone sits a single nucleotide away, making a read error possible. The J gene is TRBJ2-5, the V gene TRBV20-1, with a weak D call TRBD2 (5 bases). Germline lookup yields CDR1 DFQATT and CDR2 SNEGSKA (reference sequence). This CDR3 has 15 residues. The CDR3 loop reads CSAGDDSEGEETQYF. The CDR3 nucleotides read TGCAGTGCTGGAGATGACTCTGAGGGAGAAGAGACCCAGTACTTC.

This clonotype was seen many times. This chain links TRBV5-1 with TRBJ2-1; D might be TRBD2 (6 bases). Germline loops: CDR1 SGHRS, CDR2 YFSETQ. The CDR3 sequence is 15 residues long. Trimming pared 3 bases from V and 0 bases from J, leaving 10 bases between. CDR3 sequence: CASSSEEGSYNEQFF. As DNA, the CDR3 is TGCGCCAGCAGCTCGGAGGAGGGCTCCTACAATGAGCAGTTCTTC. The entire variable domain, with the rest obtained from reference TRBV5-1 and TRBJ2-1, is as follows: KAGVTQTPRYLIKTRGQQVTLSCSPISGHRSVSWYQQTPGQGLQFLFEYFSETQRNKGNFPGRFSGRQFSNSRSEMNVSTLELGDSALYLCASSSEEGSYNEQFFGPGTRLTVL.

This clonotype has a handful of counts. In DNA, the CDR3 is TGTGCCAGCAGCCCCCGAGAGGCAGGGAACACTGAAGCTTTCTTT. It specifies CASSPREAGNTEAFF. This sequence joins TRBV11-2 and TRBJ1-1; D is undetermined. CDR1 is SGHAT and CDR2 is FQNNGV in the germline V gene. This CDR3 is built from 15 residues. V was shortened by 5 bases and J by 1 base, with 14 bases between the two germline ends.

This clonotype has at least ten counts. J is TRBJ2-1 and V is TRBV27; D is ambiguous. There are 15 residues in the CDR3. Per the germline V gene, CDR1 is MNHEY and CDR2 is SMNVEV (reference sequence). The germline V and J ends were trimmed by 2 bases and 2 bases, with 10 bases remaining between them. The CDR3 protein is CASSLRPVTYNEQFF. CDR3 coding DNA: TGTGCCAGCAGTTTAAGGCCCGTGACCTACAATGAGCAGTTCTTC.

This chain connects TRBV19 to TRBJ1-2; D call uncertain. CDR3 length: 14 residues. Germline lookup yields CDR1 LNHDA and CDR2 SQIVND (reference sequence). V was pared by 3 bases and J by 4 bases, with 12 bases between. This chain's CDR3 is CASSMTGQSYGYTF. CDR3 coding DNA: TGTGCCAGTAGTATGACGGGTCAGTCCTATGGCTACACCTTC.

This clonotype has only one observation. The chain employs TRBV6-9 and TRBJ1-2; D is uncertain. Germline CDR1 and CDR2: MNHGY and SVAAGI. Between the trimmed V and J ends, which lost 3 bases and 4 bases, there was a span of 12 bases. The CDR3 sequence is 14 residues long. CDR3 sequence reads: CASSYGGLFYGYTF. The CDR3 nucleotides are TGTGCCAGCAGTTACGGTGGGTTGTTCTATGGCTACACCTTC.

This clonotype has a handful of counts. The chain carries TRBV7-9 and TRBJ2-7, with D perhaps matching TRBD1 or TRBD2 (5 bases each). The CDR3 length is 14 residues. V was trimmed by 1 base and J by 3 bases, leaving 10 bases between them. Looked up from germline, CDR1 is SEHNR and CDR2 is FQNEAQ (reference sequence). Here the CDR3 reads CASSLGDQIYEQYF. In DNA, the CDR3 is TGTGCCAGCAGCTTAGGGGACCAAATCTACGAGCAGTACTTC.

The sample holds many counts of this clonotype. The CDR3 region is CASRLAGAKNIQYF. Written as DNA, the CDR3 is TGTGCCAGCAGACTAGCGGGAGCCAAAAACATTCAGTACTTC. J is TRBJ2-4 and V is TRBV28; 9 bases are a match to TRBD2. The CDR3 contains 14 residues. Trimming at V came to 6 bases and at J to 0 bases, leaving 0 bases not matched to a gene. Germline loops: CDR1 MDHEN, CDR2 SYDVKM. The whole variable domain, remainder taken from reference TRBV28 and TRBJ2-4, is DVKVTQSSRYLVKRTGEKVFLECVQDMDHENMFWYRQDPGLGLRLIYFSYDVKMKEKGDIPEGYSVSREKKERFSLILESASTNQTSMYLCASRLAGAKNIQYFGAGTRLSVL.